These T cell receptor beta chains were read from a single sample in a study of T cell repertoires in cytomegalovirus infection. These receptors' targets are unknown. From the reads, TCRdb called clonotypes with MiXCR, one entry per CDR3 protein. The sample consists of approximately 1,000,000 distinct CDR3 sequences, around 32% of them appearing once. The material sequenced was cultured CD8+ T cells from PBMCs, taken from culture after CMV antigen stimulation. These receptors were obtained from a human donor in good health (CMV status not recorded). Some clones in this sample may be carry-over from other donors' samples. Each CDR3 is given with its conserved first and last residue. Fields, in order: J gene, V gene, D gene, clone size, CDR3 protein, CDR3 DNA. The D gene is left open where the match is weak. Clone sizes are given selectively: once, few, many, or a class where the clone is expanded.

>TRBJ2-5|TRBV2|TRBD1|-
CASSQGTGARRETQYF
TGTGCCAGCAGTCAAGGGACAGGCGCGAGGCGAGAGACCCAGTACTTC
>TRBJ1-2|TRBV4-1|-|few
CASSQGPGANYGYTF
TGCGCCAGCAGCCAAGGGCCGGGAGCTAACTATGGCTACACCTTC
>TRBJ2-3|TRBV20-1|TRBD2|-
CSARSNSGGAYTQYF
TGCAGTGCTAGATCTAATAGCGGGGGGGCATATACGCAGTATTTT
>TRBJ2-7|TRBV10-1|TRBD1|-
CASSGRDRGTYEQYF
TGCGCCAGCAGTGGCCGGGACAGGGGCACCTACGAGCAGTACTTC
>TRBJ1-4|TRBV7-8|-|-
CASSLGKWGHHNEKLFF
TGTGCCAGCAGCTTAGGAAAGTGGGGACACCATAATGAAAAACTGTTTTTT
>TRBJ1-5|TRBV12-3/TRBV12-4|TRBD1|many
CASRTTGGGQPQHF
TGTGCCAGCAGAACTACAGGGGGCGGTCAGCCCCAGCATTTT
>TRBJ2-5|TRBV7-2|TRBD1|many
CASSLGRTGQETQYF
TGTGCCAGCAGCTTAGGGCGGACAGGGCAAGAGACCCAGTACTTC
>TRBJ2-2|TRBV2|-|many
CATERKDANTGELFF
TGTGCCACCGAGCGGAAAGACGCGAACACCGGGGAGCTGTTTTTT
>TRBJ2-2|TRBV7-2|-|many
CASSLLQGYVELFF
TGTGCCAGCAGCTTGTTGCAGGGCTACGTGGAGCTGTTTTTT
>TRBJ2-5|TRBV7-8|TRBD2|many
CASSMTSGGAETQYF
TGTGCCAGCAGCATGACTAGCGGGGGGGCTGAGACCCAGTACTTC
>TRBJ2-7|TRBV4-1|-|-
CASSQAGNEQYF
TGCGCCAGCAGCCAAGCCGGGAACGAGCAGTACTTC
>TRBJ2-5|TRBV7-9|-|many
CASSPARETQYF
TGTGCCAGCAGCCCCGCGCGGGAGACCCAGTACTTC
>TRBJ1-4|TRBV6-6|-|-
CASTYDRYRAGEKLFF
TGTGCCAGCACTTACGATCGCTACAGGGCGGGTGAAAAACTGTTTTTT
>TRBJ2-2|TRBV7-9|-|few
CASSNLEGAYTGELFF
TGTGCCAGCAGCAACTTGGAGGGGGCCTACACCGGGGAGCTGTTTTTT
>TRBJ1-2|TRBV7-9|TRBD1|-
CASSLDRGLHGYTF
TGTGCCAGCAGCCTAGACAGGGGGCTGCATGGCTACACCTTC
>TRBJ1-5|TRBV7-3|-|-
CASSFFSSNQPQHF
TGTGCCAGCAGCTTCTTTTCTAGCAATCAGCCCCAGCATTTT
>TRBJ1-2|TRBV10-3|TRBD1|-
CAISALTGDTNYGYTF
TGTGCCATCAGTGCCTTGACAGGGGATACTAACTATGGCTACACCTTC
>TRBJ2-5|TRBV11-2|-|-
CASSLGLKVAETQYF
TGTGCCAGCAGCCTCGGGCTGAAGGTTGCAGAGACCCAGTACTTC
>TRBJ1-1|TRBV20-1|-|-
CSAPGPTNTEAFF
TGCAGTGCCCCGGGACCGACGAACACTGAAGCTTTCTTT
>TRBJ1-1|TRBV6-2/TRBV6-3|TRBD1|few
CASSPPRDRKNTEAFF
TGTGCCAGCAGCCCACCCCGGGACAGAAAGAACACTGAAGCTTTCTTT
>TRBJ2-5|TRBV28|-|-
CASSLSDTLGETQYF
TGTGCCAGCAGTTTATCGGACACATTGGGGGAGACCCAGTACTTC
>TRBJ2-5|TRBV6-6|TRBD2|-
CASSYDESLPGGTETQYF
TGTGCCAGCAGTTACGACGAAAGTTTACCGGGGGGGACGGAGACCCAGTACTTC
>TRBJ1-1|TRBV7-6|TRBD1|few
CASGRGPVNTEAFF
TGTGCCAGCGGAAGGGGGCCTGTGAACACTGAAGCTTTCTTT
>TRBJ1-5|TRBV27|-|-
CASSWARAAQPQHF
TGTGCCAGCAGTTGGGCCAGGGCTGCTCAGCCCCAGCATTTT
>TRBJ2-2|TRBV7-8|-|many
CASSFPYTPNTGELFF
TGTGCCAGCAGCTTTCCGTACACCCCAAACACCGGGGAGCTGTTTTTT
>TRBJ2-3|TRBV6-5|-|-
CASSYGLGGPDTQYF
TGTGCCAGCAGTTACGGGCTAGGAGGGCCAGATACGCAGTATTTT
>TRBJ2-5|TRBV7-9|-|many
CASSGFPDGGKETQYF
TGTGCCAGCAGCGGATTCCCAGATGGGGGGAAAGAGACCCAGTACTTC
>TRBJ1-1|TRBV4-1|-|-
CASSFGNPTEAFF
TGCGCCAGCAGCTTCGGGAACCCCACTGAAGCTTTCTTT
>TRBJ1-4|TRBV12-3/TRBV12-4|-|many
CASSPSGEKLFF
TGTGCCAGCAGTCCCTCAGGGGAAAAACTGTTTTTT
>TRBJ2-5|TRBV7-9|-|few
CASSPLRAPEETQYF
TGTGCCAGCAGCCCACTTAGAGCACCGGAAGAGACCCAGTACTTC
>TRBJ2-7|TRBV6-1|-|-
CATRPYEQYF
TGTGCCACCCGCCCCTACGAGCAGTACTTC
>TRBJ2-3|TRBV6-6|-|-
CASSYRLDPDTQYF
TGTGCCAGCAGTTACAGACTAGATCCAGATACGCAGTATTTT
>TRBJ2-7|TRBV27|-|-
CASSFGRAARQQYF
TGTGCCAGCAGTTTCGGCAGGGCGGCCCGGCAGCAGTACTTC
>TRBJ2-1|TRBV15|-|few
CATSRNYNEQFF
TGTGCCACCAGCAGGAACTACAATGAGCAGTTCTTC
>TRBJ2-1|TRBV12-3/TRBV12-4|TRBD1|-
CASGDRGRVPSYNEQFF
TGTGCCAGCGGGGACAGGGGGCGGGTCCCCTCCTACAATGAGCAGTTCTTC
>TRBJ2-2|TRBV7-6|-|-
CASSSRDTNTGELFF
TGTGCCAGCAGCTCCCGGGACACAAACACCGGGGAGCTGTTTTTT
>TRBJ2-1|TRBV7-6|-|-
CASSFYGSNEQFF
TGTGCCAGCAGCTTTTACGGGTCCAATGAGCAGTTCTTC